These T cell receptor beta chains were read from a single sample in a study of T cell changes during pregnancy in multiple sclerosis. Profiled with immunoSEQ multiplex PCR; TCRdb holds only in-frame clones, not every one. The table includes 46,000 or so clones, under 90% detected once. The input for sequencing was peripheral blood, taken in the second trimester of pregnancy. These receptors were taken from a female donor in good health, enrolled as a control in a pregnancy study. Both conserved end residues are part of each CDR3. The D gene is left open where the match is weak. Clone size appears in some rows only: once, few, many, or a class for an expanded clone.

NA	TRBD1	TRBV5-4	TRBJ1-1	CASSTRQGNTEAFF	TGTGCCAGCAGCACAAGACAGGGGAACACTGAAGCTTTCTTT
NA	NA	TRBV30	TRBJ1-2	CAWTLRLDYGYTF	TGTGCCTGGACCCTGAGGCTCGACTATGGCTACACCTTC
once	TRBD1	TRBV7-2	TRBJ1-3	CASSPTGTVSSGNTIYF	TGTGCCAGCAGCCCGACCGGGACAGTCAGCTCTGGAAACACCATATATTTT
NA	NA	TRBV5-6	TRBJ1-6	CASSFGLAPLHF	TGTGCCAGCAGCTTCGGACTGGCACCCCTCCACTTT
once	TRBD1	TRBV5-8	TRBJ1-1	CASSVQGAPAGEAFF	TGTGCCAGCAGCGTACAGGGGGCGCCCGCCGGTGAAGCTTTCTTT
NA	TRBD1	TRBV5-6	TRBJ1-2	CASTRTGGGGGYTF	TGTGCCAGCACACGCACAGGGGGGGGAGGAGGCTACACCTTC
NA	NA	TRBV9	TRBJ2-4	CASSVDPLTGPKNIQYF	TGTGCCAGCAGCGTAGACCCCCTGACAGGCCCCAAAAACATTCAGTACTTC
once	TRBD2	TRBV9	TRBJ2-1	CASSEVPGLAGGLGEQFF	TGTGCCAGCAGCGAGGTCCCGGGACTAGCGGGGGGGCTGGGTGAGCAGTTCTTC
once	NA	TRBV19	TRBJ1-1	CASRKALNTEAFF	TGTGCCAGTAGAAAAGCCCTGAACACTGAAGCTTTCTTT
NA	NA	TRBV6-1	TRBJ1-2	CASSGTYYGYTF	TGTGCCAGCAGCGGGACATACTATGGCTACACCTTC
NA	TRBD2	TRBV7-2	TRBJ2-2	CASSSGLVGGELFF	TGTGCCAGCAGCTCGGGACTAGTCGGCGGGGAGCTGTTTTTT
NA	TRBD1	TRBV11-3	TRBJ2-3	CATGQGKTDTQYF	TGTGCTACGGGACAGGGAAAAACAGATACGCAGTATTTT
NA	TRBD1	TRBV30	TRBJ1-1	CAWSQRLTGGSEAFF	TGTGCCTGGAGCCAACGATTGACAGGGGGGTCTGAAGCTTTCTTT
NA	NA	TRBV29-1	TRBJ1-1	CSVARGLGNTEAFF	TGCAGCGTTGCCAGGGGCCTGGGGAACACTGAAGCTTTCTTT
NA	NA	TRBV30	TRBJ1-5	CAWSDRPNQPQHF	TGTGCCTGGAGTGACAGGCCGAATCAGCCCCAGCATTTT
NA	NA	TRBV11-2	TRBJ2-3	CASSRRLTDTQYF	TGTGCCAGCAGCCGAAGACTTACAGATACGCAGTATTTT
NA	TRBD1	TRBV18	TRBJ1-2	CASSGTGSGVMGYGYTF	TGTGCCAGCTCGGGGACAGGGTCAGGTGTCATGGGCTATGGCTACACCTTC
once	NA	TRBV12-1	TRBJ1-2	CASSFATRDRDGYTF	TGTGCCAGCAGCTTTGCAACCCGGGACAGGGATGGCTACACCTTC
once	NA	TRBV5-4	TRBJ2-2	CASSFYGTSVSRELFF	TGTGCCAGCAGCTTTTACGGGACATCTGTTTCTAGGGAGCTGTTTTTT
NA	NA	TRBV20-1	TRBJ1-2	CSASDGGSYTF	TGCAGTGCTAGCGACGGGGGAAGCTACACCTTC
once	NA	TRBV30	TRBJ2-7	CAWSVPAGGTRSAEQYF	TGTGCCTGGAGTGTCCCGGCAGGGGGGACCCGTTCGGCCGAGCAGTACTTC
NA	NA	TRBV4-1	TRBJ1-1	CASSQAQAEGTEAFF	TGCGCCAGCAGCCAAGCTCAGGCTGAAGGCACTGAAGCTTTCTTT
NA	NA	TRBV5-8	TRBJ1-2	CASRVFGRDYGYTF	TGTGCCAGCAGGGTTTTCGGGAGGGACTATGGCTACACCTTC
NA	NA	TRBV10-3	TRBJ2-2	CAISPSASNTGELFF	TGTGCCATCAGCCCTAGCGCTTCGAACACCGGGGAGCTGTTTTTT
NA	TRBD1	TRBV30	TRBJ2-6	CASDRALSSGANVLTF	TGTGCCTCAGACAGGGCCCTTAGCTCTGGGGCCAACGTCCTGACTTTC
NA	NA	TRBV5-5	TRBJ2-7	CASSLGPEQYF	TGTGCCAGCAGCTTGGGGCCAGAGCAGTACTTC
NA	TRBD1	TRBV7-9	TRBJ1-1	CASSPGQGNLEAFF	TGTGCCAGCAGCCCGGGACAGGGGAACCTTGAAGCTTTCTTT
NA	NA	TRBV10-3	TRBJ2-7	CAISDIYEQYF	TGTGCCATCAGTGATATCTACGAGCAGTACTTC
NA	TRBD1	TRBV27	TRBJ1-5	CASSTGVTFNQPQHF	TGTGCCAGCAGTACAGGGGTGACCTTCAATCAGCCCCAGCATTTT
NA	TRBD2	TRBV5-1	TRBJ2-3	CASSSSSGGADTQYF	TGCGCCAGCAGCTCCTCTAGCGGGGGGGCAGATACGCAGTATTTT
NA	TRBD1	TRBV29-1	TRBJ1-1	CSVKHRGPAEAFF	TGCAGCGTCAAACACAGGGGGCCCGCTGAAGCTTTCTTT
NA	NA	TRBV7-9	TRBJ1-4	CAWGPGRATNEKLFF	TGTGCCTGGGGGCCAGGGAGGGCAACTAATGAAAAACTGTTTTTT
NA	NA	TRBV5-4	TRBJ1-2	CASSPNPKGPDGYTF	TGTGCCAGCAGCCCCAACCCGAAGGGGCCCGATGGCTACACCTTC
once	TRBD2	TRBV9	TRBJ2-5	CASSVRGTSVETQYF	TGTGCCAGCAGCGTGAGAGGGACTAGTGTGGAGACCCAGTACTTC
NA	NA	TRBV30	TRBJ2-1	CAWSDFLYNEQFF	TGTGCCTGGTCTGACTTTCTCTACAATGAGCAGTTCTTC
NA	TRBD2	TRBV7-8	TRBJ2-1	CASSLATSGGRVEQFF	TGTGCCAGCAGCTTAGCGACTAGCGGGGGGCGTGTTGAGCAGTTCTTC
NA	TRBD1	TRBV30	TRBJ1-5	CAWGTGLSNQPQHF	TGTGCCTGGGGGACAGGGTTAAGCAATCAGCCCCAGCATTTT
NA	TRBD2	TRBV7-9	TRBJ2-1	CASSPHRLAGGNEQFF	TGTGCCAGCAGCCCGCACCGACTAGCGGGAGGCAATGAGCAGTTCTTC
NA	TRBD1	TRBV27	TRBJ1-4	CASSSIGGRGRMSNEKLFF	TGTGCCAGCAGTTCCATCGGGGGCAGGGGGCGTATGTCTAATGAAAAACTGTTTTTT
NA	NA	TRBV6-5	TRBJ2-5	CASSLQEQETQYF	TGTGCCAGCAGTTTACAGGAGCAGGAGACCCAGTACTTC
NA	TRBD2	TRBV5-6	TRBJ2-1	CASNSPQRGGLNEQFF	TGTGCCAGCAATAGCCCCCAGCGGGGGGGCCTCAATGAGCAGTTCTTC